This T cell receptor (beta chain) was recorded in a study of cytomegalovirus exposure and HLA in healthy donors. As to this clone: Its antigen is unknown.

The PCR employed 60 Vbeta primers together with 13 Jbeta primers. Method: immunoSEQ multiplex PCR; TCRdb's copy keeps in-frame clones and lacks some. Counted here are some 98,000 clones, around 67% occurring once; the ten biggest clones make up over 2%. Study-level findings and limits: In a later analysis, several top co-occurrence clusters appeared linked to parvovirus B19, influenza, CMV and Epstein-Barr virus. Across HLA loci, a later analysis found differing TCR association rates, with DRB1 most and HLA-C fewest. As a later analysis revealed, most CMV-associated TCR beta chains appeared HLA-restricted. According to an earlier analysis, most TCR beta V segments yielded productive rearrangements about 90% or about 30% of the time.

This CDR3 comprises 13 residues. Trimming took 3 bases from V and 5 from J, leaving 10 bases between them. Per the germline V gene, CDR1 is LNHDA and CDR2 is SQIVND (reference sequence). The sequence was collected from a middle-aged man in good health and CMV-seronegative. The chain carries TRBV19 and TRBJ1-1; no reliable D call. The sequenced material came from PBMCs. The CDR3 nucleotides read TGTGCCAGTAGTATTAAGGTGGAGACTGAAGCTTTCTTT. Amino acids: CASSIKVETEAFF.